These 10 T cell receptor beta chains share one sample of origin, sequenced in a study of blood T cell repertoires in COVID-19. Measured with immunoSEQ multiplex PCR; TCRdb has only the in-frame clones, and not every one. The table includes about 73,000 clones, around 83% detected once. Sequencing used peripheral blood. These receptors all stem from a woman aged 55-69 years with acute or convalescent COVID-19.

The chain combines TRBV2 with TRBJ1-5; possibly TRBD1 for D (6 bases). The CDR3 is made up of 15 amino acids. CDR1 is SNHLY and CDR2 is FYNNEI in the germline V gene. Trimming pared 7 bases from V and 5 bases from J, leaving 18 bases between. This CDR3 reads CASNLNTGYDQPQHF. The CDR3 DNA is TGTGCCAGCAACCTCAACACAGGGTACGATCAGCCCCAGCATTTT. Variable domain in full (rest from reference TRBV2 and TRBJ1-5): EPEVTQTPSHQVTQMGQEVILRCVPISNHLYFYWYRQILGQKVEFLVSFYNNEISEKSEIFDDQFSVERPDGSNFTLKIRSTKLEDSAMYFCASNLNTGYDQPQHFGDGTRLSIL.

CDR3 sequence: CASSPRTGNEQYF. The DNA for the CDR3 is TGTGCCAGCAGCCCCCGGACAGGGAACGAGCAGTACTTC. The chain couples TRBV9 to TRBJ2-7, with 8 bases lining up with TRBD1. Germline V CDR1 and CDR2: SGDLS, YYNGEE. Trimming removed 4 bases from V and 5 bases from J; junction bases left unmatched: 5. The CDR3 extends over 13 amino acids. Complete variable domain (other parts from reference TRBV9 and TRBJ2-7): DSGVTQTPKHLITATGQRVTLRCSPRSGDLSVYWYQQSLDQGLQFLIQYYNGEERAKGNILERFSAQQFPDLHSELNLSSLELGDSALYFCASSPRTGNEQYFGPGTRLTVT.

The gene calls are TRBV7-3 and TRBJ1-5; no definite D call. The V gene's germline CDR1 is SGHTA and CDR2 FQGTGA. V dropped 4 bases and J dropped 6 bases, with 7 bases sitting between them. There are 12 residues in the CDR3. The CDR3 loop is CASSSRIQPQHF. CDR3 bases: TGTGCCAGCAGCTCGAGAATTCAGCCCCAGCATTTT.

V usage is TRBV7-3 and J usage is TRBJ1-1; D not resolved. This CDR3 contains 15 residues. Trimming took 1 base from V and 1 from J, leaving 10 bases between them. The germline CDR1 and CDR2 sequences are SGHTA and FQGTGA. CDR3 nucleotide sequence: TGTGCCAGCAGCTTAAGTAACACGTGGAACACTGAAGCTTTCTTT. It is translated as CASSLSNTWNTEAFF. Based on the CDR3 plus reference TRBV7-3 and TRBJ1-1, the full variable domain is GAGVSQTPSNKVTEKGKYVELRCDPISGHTALYWYRQSLGQGPEFLIYFQGTGAADDSGLPNDRFFAVRPEGSVSTLKIQRTERGDSAVYLCASSLSNTWNTEAFFGQGTRLTVV.

The chain links TRBV19 to TRBJ2-4; possibly TRBD2 for D (5 bases). CDR1 is LNHDA, CDR2 SQIVND, per germline (reference sequence). The CDR3 extends over 18 amino acids. V was clipped by 3 bases and J by 3 bases, with 21 bases between them. The CDR3 protein is CASSMYPGWGVVKNIQYF. The CDR3, as DNA: TGTGCCAGTAGTATGTACCCTGGCTGGGGAGTAGTCAAAAACATTCAGTACTTC.

This sequence joins TRBV5-5 and TRBJ2-7; the D gene is possibly TRBD1 (5 bases). The length of the CDR3 is 12 residues. V shed 2 bases and J shed 5 bases, with 8 bases lying between them. CDR1 SGHKS and CDR2 YYEKEE come from the germline V gene (reference sequence). CDR3 coding DNA: TGTGCCAGCAGCTTCGCAGGGCACGAGCAGTACTTC. Translated, it gives CASSFAGHEQYF.

This chain connects TRBV12-3 or TRBV12-4 to TRBJ2-7, with 7 nucleotides matching TRBD1. The V gene end was trimmed by 6 bases and the J gene end by 1 base; junction bases not matched to a gene: 0. The CDR3 extends over 12 amino acids. The CDR3 region has the DNA TGTGCCAGCAGGACAGGGTCCTACGAGCAGTACTTC. This gives the protein CASRTGSYEQYF.

The CDR3 DNA is TGCGCCAGCAGCTTGGCTGGACAGGGGGCTGTGGTAACTGAAGCTTTCTTT. Protein product: CASSLAGQGAVVTEAFF. V and J are TRBV5-1 and TRBJ1-1, with 11 bases aligning to TRBD1. Trimming at V came to 0 bases and at J to 5 bases, leaving 9 bases not matched to a gene. Germline V gene lookup returns CDR1 SGHRS and CDR2 YFSETQ. The CDR3 length is 17 residues.

The gene calls are TRBV5-1 and TRBJ1-1, with TRBD1 as a possible D gene (5 bases). The germline V and J ends were trimmed by 4 bases and 7 bases, with 14 bases remaining between them. Germline V gene sequence: CDR1 SGHRS, CDR2 YFSETQ. The CDR3 sequence is 13 residues long. The CDR3 here is CASSAGVKSEAFF. The CDR3 DNA reads TGCGCCAGCAGCGCGGGGGTTAAGAGTGAAGCTTTCTTT.

V is TRBV18 and J is TRBJ1-2, with TRBD1 identical over 7 bases. V shed 2 bases and J 6 bases; nucleotides not matched to a gene: 3. CDR1 KGHSH and CDR2 LQKENI come from the germline V gene. This CDR3 region has 13 residues. DNA of the CDR3: TGTGCCAGCTCACCAGGGCAGGGGGATGGCTACACCTTC. Protein product: CASSPGQGDGYTF.